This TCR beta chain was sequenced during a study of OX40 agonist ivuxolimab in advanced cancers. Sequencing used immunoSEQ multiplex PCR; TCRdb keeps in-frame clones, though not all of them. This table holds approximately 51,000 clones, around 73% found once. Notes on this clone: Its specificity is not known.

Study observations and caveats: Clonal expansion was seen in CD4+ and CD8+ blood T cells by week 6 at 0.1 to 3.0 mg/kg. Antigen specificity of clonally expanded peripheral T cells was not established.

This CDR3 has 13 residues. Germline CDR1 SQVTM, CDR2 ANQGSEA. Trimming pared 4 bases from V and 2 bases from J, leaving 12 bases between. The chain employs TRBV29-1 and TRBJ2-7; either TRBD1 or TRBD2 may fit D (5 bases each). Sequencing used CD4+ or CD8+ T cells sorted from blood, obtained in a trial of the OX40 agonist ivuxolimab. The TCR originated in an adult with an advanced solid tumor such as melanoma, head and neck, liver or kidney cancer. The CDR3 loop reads CSVGPGPAYEQYF. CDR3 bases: TGCAGCGTTGGCCCGGGGCCTGCCTACGAGCAGTACTTC.